This T cell receptor (beta chain) originates from a study of cytomegalovirus exposure and HLA in healthy donors. Study-wide results and limits: Cytomegalovirus status was reportedly diagnosed by the classifier with high sensitivity and specificity.

Notes on this clone: The antigen is unknown.

CDR3 length equals 13 residues. CDR1 is SGHRS, CDR2 YFSETQ, per germline. The V end was cut by 3 bases, the J end by 0 bases, with 7 bases between. Clones were read by immunoSEQ multiplex PCR, and TCRdb kept only the in-frame ones, dropping some. This repertoire shows about 250,000 clones, roughly 90% found once; its top ten account for about 12%. This sequence was found in a man between 18 and 35 years old in good health and CMV-seropositive. The chain combines TRBV5-1 with TRBJ2-7; unclear D gene. The material sequenced was PBMCs. CDR3 region: CASSSGLSYEQYF. CDR3 DNA: TGCGCCAGCAGCTCGGGTCTCTCCTACGAGCAGTACTTC. Drawing the rest from reference TRBV5-1 and TRBJ2-7, the complete variable domain is KAGVTQTPRYLIKTRGQQVTLSCSPISGHRSVSWYQQTPGQGLQFLFEYFSETQRNKGNFPGRFSGRQFSNSRSEMNVSTLELGDSALYLCASSSGLSYEQYFGPGTRLTVT.